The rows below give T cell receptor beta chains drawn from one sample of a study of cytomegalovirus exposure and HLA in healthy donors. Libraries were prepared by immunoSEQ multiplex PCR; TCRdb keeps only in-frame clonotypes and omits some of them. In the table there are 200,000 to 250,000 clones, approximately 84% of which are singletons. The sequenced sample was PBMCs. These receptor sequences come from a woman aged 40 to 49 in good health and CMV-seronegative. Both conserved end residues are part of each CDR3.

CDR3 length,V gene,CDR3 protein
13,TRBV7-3,CASSLGTRETQYF
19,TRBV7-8,CASSLALGQGTSGANVLTF
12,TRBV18,CASSPSGETQYF
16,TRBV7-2,CASSGQGTVASYEQYF
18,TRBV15,CATRKDRGPWGSGNTIYF
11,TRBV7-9,CASTPAGEQFF
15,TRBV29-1,CSVEGDFRGRGGYPF
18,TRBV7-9,CASSAGTGGAVGTGELFF
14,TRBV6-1,CASSERHNTGELFF
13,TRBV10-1,CASRHGMNTEAFF
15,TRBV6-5,CASSYLAGGWNEQYF
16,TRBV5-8,CASSWKGGRAQETQYF
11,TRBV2,CASRETETQYF
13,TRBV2,CASRRTLDQPQHF
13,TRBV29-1,CSAPGQSTDTQYF
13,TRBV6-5,CASSAQGLYEQYF
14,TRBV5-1,CASSLDYSGNTIYF
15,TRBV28,CASSSGQRGWETQYF
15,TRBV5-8,CASSSPGTANTEAFF
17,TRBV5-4,CASSLKPGLANTGELFF
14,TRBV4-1,CASSRLEATGELFF
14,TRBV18,CASSPGQSAYEQYF
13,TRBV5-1,CASGGLSIDTQYF
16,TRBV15,CATSSGLSTTNEKLFF
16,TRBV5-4,CASSSPGGENNSPLHF
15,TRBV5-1,CASRPGTSNTGELFF
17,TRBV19,CASTPSGQGVRNTEAFF
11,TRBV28,CASSLRGEQYF
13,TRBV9,CASSPTGNNEQFF
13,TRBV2,CATNIRGAETQYF
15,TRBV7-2,CASRLTGGQRNEQYF
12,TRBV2,CASSAQAYEQYF
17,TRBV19,CASSIGGSGTGKETQYF
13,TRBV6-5,CASCQGSGNTIYF
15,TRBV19,CASRQPPDRVAEAFF
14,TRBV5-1,CASSLTGGAASQYF
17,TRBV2,CASRGGLTSGTYNEQFF
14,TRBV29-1,CSVEPRAVGTEAFF
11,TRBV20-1,CRGQRNTEAFF
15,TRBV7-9,CASVPPGVLSYEQYF
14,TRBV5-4,CASSLTGGWDEQYF
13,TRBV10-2,CASRQGPGQPQHF
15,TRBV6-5,CASSYYQGSNQPQHF
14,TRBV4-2,CASSQDSPGGGQYF
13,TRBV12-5,CASGPDSLETQYF
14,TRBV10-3,CAISESREDQPQHF
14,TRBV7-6,CASSFGTDKNTIYF
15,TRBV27,CASSWDRAGANVLTF